One and the same sample provided the 17 T cell receptor beta chains below, sequenced in a study of human CD8 memory T cell subsets. Researchers made TCR beta libraries via UMI-labeled 5' RACE. Each CDR3 protein gets one entry in TCRdb, which reprocessed the 5' RACE reads and gives no DNA. The listing contains more than 6,000 distinct CDR3 sequences. TPEX cells, early memory CD8+ T cells with exhausted-like traits, were CCR7+ PD-1+ TIGIT+. Sample: CD8+ T cells from PBMCs. The receptor set was obtained from a human donor in good health.

The chain carries TRBV30 and TRBJ2-1. The CDR3 loop spans 11 amino acids. CDR1 is GTSNPN and CDR2 is SVGIG in the germline V gene (reference sequence). CDR3 loop: CAWSVNNEQFF.

The chain has TRBV20-1 and TRBJ1-2; TCRdb gives TRBD1 as the D gene, but with no DNA this cannot be confirmed. Per the germline V gene, CDR1 is DFQATT and CDR2 is SNEGSKA (reference sequence). The CDR3 covers 12 residues. CDR3 region: CSAGTGGYGYTF.

The chain is built from TRBV4-3 and TRBJ2-3; no DNA is available, so the TRBD1 call from TCRdb remains unchecked. CDR3 length: 12 residues. Germline loops: CDR1 LGHNA, CDR2 YSLEER. Here the CDR3 reads CASSSLSRNLYF.

Considering frequency, this clonotype is medium-sized. V is TRBV9 and J is TRBJ2-3. In germline, CDR1 is SGDLS, CDR2 YYNGEE. The CDR3 totals 18 residues. The CDR3 sequence is CASSVASFERLSTDTQYF.

The chain is built from TRBV10-3 and TRBJ2-5; as DNA is missing, the TRBD1 call by TCRdb cannot be tested. CDR1 is ENHRY and CDR2 is SYGVKD in the germline V gene. CDR3 size: 13 residues. This chain's CDR3 is CATRGPDEETQYF.

The V gene is TRBV28, the J gene TRBJ2-3; there is no DNA to check the TCRdb D call of TRBD2. Germline-derived CDR1 and CDR2 are MDHEN and SYDVKM. The CDR3 has 17 residues. The CDR3 here is CASSLRGLAGGTDTQYF.

The rearrangement uses TRBV30 and TRBJ2-7; the D call from TCRdb, TRBD1, cannot be confirmed without DNA. CDR1 is GTSNPN, CDR2 SVGIG, per germline (reference sequence). The CDR3 consists of 11 residues. CDR3 sequence reads: CAWGTAYEQYF.

The CDR3 here is CASSPSGTETYEQYF. The chain uses TRBV7-3 and TRBJ2-7; the TCRdb call, TRBD2, lacks DNA for checking. This CDR3 has 15 amino acids. In germline, CDR1 is SGHTA, CDR2 FQGTGA.

The chain links TRBV7-6 to TRBJ2-2. There are 14 residues in the CDR3. Germline V gene data show CDR1 as SGHVS and CDR2 as FNYEAQ. This CDR3 is CASSTAQNTGELFF. The full variable domain, rest sourced from reference TRBV7-6 and TRBJ2-2, is GAGVSQSPRYKVTKRGQDVALRCDPISGHVSLYWYRQALGQGPEFLTYFNYEAQQDKSGLPNDRFSAERPEGSISTLTIQRTEQRDSAMYRCASSTAQNTGELFFGEGSRLTVL.

V gene TRBV11-2 combines with J gene TRBJ1-1; TCRdb returns TRBD1, unconfirmable since there is no DNA. The CDR3 has 14 residues. CDR1 is SGHAT and CDR2 is FQNNGV in the germline V gene. The CDR3 is CASSFDKGDTEAFF. Variable domain in full (rest from reference TRBV11-2 and TRBJ1-1): EAGVAQSPRYKIIEKRQSVAFWCNPISGHATLYWYQQILGQGPKLLIQFQNNGVVDDSQLPKDRFSAERLKGVDSTLKIQPAKLEDSAVYLCASSFDKGDTEAFFGQGTRLTVV.

Its frequency marks this clonotype as medium-sized. V usage is TRBV15 and J usage is TRBJ1-4; TCRdb proposes TRBD1, but this gene call is untestable without DNA. Germline lookup yields CDR1 LNHNV and CDR2 YYDKDF (reference sequence). The CDR3 consists of 23 residues. This CDR3 reads CATSGTHSSQGELFGRINEKLFF.

This clonotype is classed as medium-sized by frequency. The chain is built from TRBV28 and TRBJ2-1; as DNA is missing, the TRBD1 call by TCRdb cannot be tested. Germline V gives CDR1 MDHEN, CDR2 SYDVKM. This CDR3 comprises 13 residues. CDR3 protein: CASSITDMGEQFF.

The V call is TRBV3-1, the J call TRBJ2-1; TCRdb designates TRBD1, a call that cannot be tested without DNA. Germline CDR1 reads LGHDT; CDR2 reads YNNKEL (reference sequence). This CDR3 spans 14 amino acids. CDR3 in amino acids: CASSQGSGTNEQFF.

The genes are TRBV28 and TRBJ1-1; TCRdb outputs TRBD1, but without DNA this stays unchecked. The CDR3 covers 16 residues. Germline CDR1 MDHEN, CDR2 SYDVKM. The CDR3 reads CASSPLLGQGTIEVFF.

The gene calls are TRBV7-8 and TRBJ2-1; absent DNA, TCRdb's TRBD1 call cannot be checked. This CDR3 contains 15 residues. Germline CDR1 reads SGHVS; CDR2 reads FQNEAQ. CDR3 loop: CASSLRQATTGEQFF.

V gene TRBV4-2 combines with J gene TRBJ2-2. From germline, CDR1 is LGHNA and CDR2 YNFKEQ. This CDR3 comprises 14 residues. CDR3: CASSQARDTGELFF.

The V gene is TRBV7-3, the J gene TRBJ2-7. The germline V gene has CDR1 SGHTA and CDR2 FQGTGA. The CDR3 totals 11 residues. CDR3 protein: CASLGYYEQYF.